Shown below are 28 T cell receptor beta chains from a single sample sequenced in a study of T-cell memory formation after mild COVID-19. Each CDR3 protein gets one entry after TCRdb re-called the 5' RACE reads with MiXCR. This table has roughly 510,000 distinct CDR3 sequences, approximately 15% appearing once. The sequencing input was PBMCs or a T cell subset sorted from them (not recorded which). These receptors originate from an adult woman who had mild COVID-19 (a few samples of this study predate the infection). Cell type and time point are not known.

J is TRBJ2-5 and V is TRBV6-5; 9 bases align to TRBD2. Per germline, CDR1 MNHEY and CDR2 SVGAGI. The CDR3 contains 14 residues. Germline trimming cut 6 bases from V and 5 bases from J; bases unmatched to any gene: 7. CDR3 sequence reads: CASRASGVRETQYF. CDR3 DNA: TGTGCCAGCAGAGCTAGCGGGGTCAGGGAGACCCAGTACTTC.

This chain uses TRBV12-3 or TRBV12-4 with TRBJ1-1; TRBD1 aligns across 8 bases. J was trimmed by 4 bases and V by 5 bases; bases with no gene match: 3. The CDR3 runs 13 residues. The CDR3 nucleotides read TGTGCCAGCAGTCAGGGGGCGTCCACTGAAGCTTTCTTT. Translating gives CASSQGASTEAFF.

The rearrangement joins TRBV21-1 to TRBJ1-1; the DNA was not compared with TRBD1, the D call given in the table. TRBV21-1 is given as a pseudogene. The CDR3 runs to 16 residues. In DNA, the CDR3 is TGTGCCAGCAGCAAAACCCCCGCAGGGCAGAACACTGAAGCTTTCTTT. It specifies CASSKTPAGQNTEAFF.

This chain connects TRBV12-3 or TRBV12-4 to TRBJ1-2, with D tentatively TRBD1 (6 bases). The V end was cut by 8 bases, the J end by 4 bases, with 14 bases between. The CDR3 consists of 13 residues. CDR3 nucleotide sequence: TGTGCCAGCGCCCGGGGGGCCGGCTATGGCTACACCTTC. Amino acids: CASARGAGYGYTF.

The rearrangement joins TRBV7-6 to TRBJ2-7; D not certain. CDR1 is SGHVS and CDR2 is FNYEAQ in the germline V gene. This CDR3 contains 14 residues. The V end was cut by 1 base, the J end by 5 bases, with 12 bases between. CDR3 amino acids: CASSLVDQLHEQYF. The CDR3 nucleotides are TGTGCCAGCAGCTTAGTCGATCAGTTGCACGAGCAGTACTTC. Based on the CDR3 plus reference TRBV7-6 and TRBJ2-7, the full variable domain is GAGVSQSPRYKVTKRGQDVALRCDPISGHVSLYWYRQALGQGPEFLTYFNYEAQQDKSGLPNDRFSAERPEGSISTLTIQRTEQRDSAMYRCASSLVDQLHEQYFGPGTRLTVT.

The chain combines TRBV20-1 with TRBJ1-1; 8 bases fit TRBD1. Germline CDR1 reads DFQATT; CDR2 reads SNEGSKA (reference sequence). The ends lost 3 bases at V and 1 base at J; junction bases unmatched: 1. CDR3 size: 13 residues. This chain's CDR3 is CSARGQENTEAFF. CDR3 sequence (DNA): TGCAGTGCTAGGGGACAGGAGAACACTGAAGCTTTCTTT.

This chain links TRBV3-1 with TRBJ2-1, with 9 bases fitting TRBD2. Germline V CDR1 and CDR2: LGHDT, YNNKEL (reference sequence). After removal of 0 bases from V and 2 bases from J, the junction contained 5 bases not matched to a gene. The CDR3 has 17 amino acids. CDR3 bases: TGTGCCAGCAGCCAAGATCGCGGGGGGGCCCCCTACAATGAGCAGTTCTTC. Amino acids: CASSQDRGGAPYNEQFF.

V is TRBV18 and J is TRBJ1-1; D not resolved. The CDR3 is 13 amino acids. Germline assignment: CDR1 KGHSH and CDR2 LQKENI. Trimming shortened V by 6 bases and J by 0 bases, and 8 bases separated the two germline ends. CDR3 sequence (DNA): TGTGCCAGCTCGGATTCTTTGAACACTGAAGCTTTCTTT. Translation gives CASSDSLNTEAFF.

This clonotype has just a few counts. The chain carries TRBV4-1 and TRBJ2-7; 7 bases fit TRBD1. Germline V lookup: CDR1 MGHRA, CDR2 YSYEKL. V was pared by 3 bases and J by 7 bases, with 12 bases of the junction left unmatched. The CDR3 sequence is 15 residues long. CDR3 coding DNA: TGCGCCAGCAGCCACAGGACAGGAGATTTGGGGGAGCAGTACTTC. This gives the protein CASSHRTGDLGEQYF.

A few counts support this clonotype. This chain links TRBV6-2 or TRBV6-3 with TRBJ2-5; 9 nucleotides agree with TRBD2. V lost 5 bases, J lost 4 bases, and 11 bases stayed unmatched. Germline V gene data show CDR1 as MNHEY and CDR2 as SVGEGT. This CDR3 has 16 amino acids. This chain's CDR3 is CASSRLAGGPRETQYF. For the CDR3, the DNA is TGTGCCAGCAGTCGACTGGCGGGAGGGCCCAGAGAGACCCAGTACTTC.

Written as DNA, the CDR3 is TGCAGTGGAGGGGATGGCAATCAGCCCCAGCATTTT. As protein: CSGGDGNQPQHF. The gene calls are TRBV20-1 and TRBJ1-5; D is perhaps TRBD1 (5 bases). The germline gives CDR1 DFQATT, CDR2 SNEGSKA (reference sequence). CDR3 length: 12 amino acids. Trimming stripped 7 bases from V and 2 bases from J, with 9 bases between.

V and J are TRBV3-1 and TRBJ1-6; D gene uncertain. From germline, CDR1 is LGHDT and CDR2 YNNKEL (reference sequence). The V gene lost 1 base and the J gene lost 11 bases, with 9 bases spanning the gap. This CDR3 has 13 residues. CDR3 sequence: CASSQVSVTPLHF. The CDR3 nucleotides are TGTGCCAGCAGCCAAGTTAGCGTTACACCCCTCCACTTT.

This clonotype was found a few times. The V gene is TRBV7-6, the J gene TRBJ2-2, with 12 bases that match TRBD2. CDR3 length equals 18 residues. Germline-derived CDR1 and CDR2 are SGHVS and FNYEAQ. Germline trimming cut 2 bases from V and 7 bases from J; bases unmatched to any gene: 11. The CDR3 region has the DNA TGTGCCAGCAGCTTAAATCGGCGACTAGCGGGAGTAGACGGGGAGCTGTTTTTT. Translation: CASSLNRRLAGVDGELFF.

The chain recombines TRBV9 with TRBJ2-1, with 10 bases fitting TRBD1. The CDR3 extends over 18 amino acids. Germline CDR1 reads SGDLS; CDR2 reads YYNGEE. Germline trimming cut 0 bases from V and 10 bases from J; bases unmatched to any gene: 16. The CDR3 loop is CASSVAPDRRADRGEQFF. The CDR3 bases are TGTGCCAGCAGCGTAGCTCCGGACCGCAGAGCGGACAGGGGGGAGCAGTTCTTC. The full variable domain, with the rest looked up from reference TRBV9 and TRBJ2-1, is DSGVTQTPKHLITATGQRVTLRCSPRSGDLSVYWYQQSLDQGLQFLIQYYNGEERAKGNILERFSAQQFPDLHSELNLSSLELGDSALYFCASSVAPDRRADRGEQFFGPGTRLTVL.

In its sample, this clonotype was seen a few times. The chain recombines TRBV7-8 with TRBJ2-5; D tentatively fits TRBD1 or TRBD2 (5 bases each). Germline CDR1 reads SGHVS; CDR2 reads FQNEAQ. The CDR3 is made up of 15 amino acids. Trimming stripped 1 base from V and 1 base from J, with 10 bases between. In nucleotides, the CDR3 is TGTGCCAGCAGCTTAGAGGGACGGATCCAAGAGACCCAGTACTTC. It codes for CASSLEGRIQETQYF. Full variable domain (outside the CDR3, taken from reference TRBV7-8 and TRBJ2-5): GAGVSQSPRYKVAKRGQDVALRCDPISGHVSLFWYQQALGQGPEFLTYFQNEAQLDKSGLPSDRFFAERPEGSVSTLKIQRTQQEDSAVYLCASSLEGRIQETQYFGPGTRLLVL.

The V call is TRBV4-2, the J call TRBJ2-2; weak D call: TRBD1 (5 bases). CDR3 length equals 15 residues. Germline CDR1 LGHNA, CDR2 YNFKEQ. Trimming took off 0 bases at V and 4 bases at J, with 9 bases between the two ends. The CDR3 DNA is TGTGCCAGCAGCCAAGATCAGGGATTCACCGGGGAGCTGTTTTTT. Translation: CASSQDQGFTGELFF.

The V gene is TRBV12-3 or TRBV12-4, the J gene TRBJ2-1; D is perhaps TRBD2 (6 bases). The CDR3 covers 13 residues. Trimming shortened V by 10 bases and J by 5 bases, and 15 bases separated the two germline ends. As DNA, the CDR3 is TGTGCCACACGGGGGACGGTGAACAATGAGCAGTTCTTC. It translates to CATRGTVNNEQFF.

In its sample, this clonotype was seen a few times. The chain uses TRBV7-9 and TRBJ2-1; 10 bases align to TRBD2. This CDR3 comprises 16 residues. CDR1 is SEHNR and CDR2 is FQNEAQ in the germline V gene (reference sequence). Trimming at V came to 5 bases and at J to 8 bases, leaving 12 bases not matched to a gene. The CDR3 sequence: CASSASGLAGVYEQFF. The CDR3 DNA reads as TGTGCCAGCAGCGCCTCCGGGCTAGCGGGAGTATATGAGCAGTTCTTC. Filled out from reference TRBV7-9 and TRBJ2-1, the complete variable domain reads DTGVSQNPRHKITKRGQNVTFRCDPISEHNRLYWYRQTLGQGPEFLTYFQNEAQLEKSRLLSDRFSAERPKGSFSTLEIQRTEQGDSAMYLCASSASGLAGVYEQFFGPGTRLTVL.

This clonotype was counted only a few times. CDR3 in amino acids: CASSARWPNYGYTF. In nucleotides, the CDR3 is TGTGCCAGCAGCGCTAGATGGCCAAACTATGGCTACACCTTC. This chain links TRBV7-9 with TRBJ1-2, with D hard to call. The ends were cut back, 5 bases at V and 2 bases at J, with 12 bases in the middle. This CDR3 spans 14 amino acids. Germline CDR1 SEHNR, CDR2 FQNEAQ (reference sequence).

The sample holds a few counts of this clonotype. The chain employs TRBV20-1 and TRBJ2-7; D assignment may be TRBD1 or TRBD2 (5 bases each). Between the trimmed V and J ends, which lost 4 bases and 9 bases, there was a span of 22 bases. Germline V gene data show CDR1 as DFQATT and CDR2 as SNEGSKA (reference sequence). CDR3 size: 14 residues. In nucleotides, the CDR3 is TGCAGTGCTAACCTCGGGACGTCCCCCGGAGGGCAGTACTTC. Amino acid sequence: CSANLGTSPGGQYF.

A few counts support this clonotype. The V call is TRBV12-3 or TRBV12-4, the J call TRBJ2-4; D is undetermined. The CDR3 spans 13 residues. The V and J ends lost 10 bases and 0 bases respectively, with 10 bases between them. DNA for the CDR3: TGTGCCACAGCGCTTTCAGCCAAAAACATTCAGTACTTC. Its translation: CATALSAKNIQYF.

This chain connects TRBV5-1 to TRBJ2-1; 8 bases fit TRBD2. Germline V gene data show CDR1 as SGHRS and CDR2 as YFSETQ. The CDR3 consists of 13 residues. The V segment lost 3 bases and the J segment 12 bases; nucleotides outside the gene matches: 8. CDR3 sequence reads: CASSSGTSVRQFF. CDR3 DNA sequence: TGCGCCAGCAGCTCCGGGACTAGTGTGAGGCAGTTCTTC.

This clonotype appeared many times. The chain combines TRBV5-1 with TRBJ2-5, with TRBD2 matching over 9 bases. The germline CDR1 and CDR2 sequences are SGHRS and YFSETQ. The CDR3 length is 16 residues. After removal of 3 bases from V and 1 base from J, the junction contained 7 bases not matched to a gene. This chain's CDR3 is CASSSGASGVQETQYF. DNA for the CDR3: TGCGCCAGCAGCTCCGGGGCTAGCGGGGTCCAAGAGACCCAGTACTTC.

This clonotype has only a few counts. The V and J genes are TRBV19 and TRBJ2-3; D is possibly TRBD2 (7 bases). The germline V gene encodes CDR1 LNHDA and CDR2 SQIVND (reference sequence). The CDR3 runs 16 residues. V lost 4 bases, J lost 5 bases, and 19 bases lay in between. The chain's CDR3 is CASSSTRGRTLDTQYF. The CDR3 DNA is TGTGCCAGTAGTAGTACGCGGGGGCGAACCCTAGATACGCAGTATTTT.

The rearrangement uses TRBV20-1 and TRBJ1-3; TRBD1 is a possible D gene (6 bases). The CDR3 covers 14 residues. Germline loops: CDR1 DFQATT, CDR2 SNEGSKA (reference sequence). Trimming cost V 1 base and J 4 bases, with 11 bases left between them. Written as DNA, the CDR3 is TGCAGTGCTAGAGCGGGGGCGCTCGGAAACACCATATATTTT. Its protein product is CSARAGALGNTIYF.

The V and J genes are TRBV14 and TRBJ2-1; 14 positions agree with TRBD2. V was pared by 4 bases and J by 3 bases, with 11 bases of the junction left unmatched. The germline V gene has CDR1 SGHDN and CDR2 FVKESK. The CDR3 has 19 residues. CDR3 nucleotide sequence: TGTGCCAGCAGCCCAACGTACCGGACTAGCGGGGGGCTCTACAATGAGCAGTTCTTC. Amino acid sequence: CASSPTYRTSGGLYNEQFF.

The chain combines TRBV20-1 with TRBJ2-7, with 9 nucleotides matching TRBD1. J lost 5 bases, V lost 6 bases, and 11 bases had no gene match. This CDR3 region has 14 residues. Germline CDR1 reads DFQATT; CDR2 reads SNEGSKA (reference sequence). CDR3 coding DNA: TGCAGTGCCAACGCCCCGGGACAGGGAAACGAGCAGTACTTC. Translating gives CSANAPGQGNEQYF.

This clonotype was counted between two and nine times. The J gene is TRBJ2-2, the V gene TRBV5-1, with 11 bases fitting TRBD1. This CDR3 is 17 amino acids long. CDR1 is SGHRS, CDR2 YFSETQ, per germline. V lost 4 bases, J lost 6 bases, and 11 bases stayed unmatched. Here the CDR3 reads CASSPLDRGRSAGELFF. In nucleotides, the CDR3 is TGCGCCAGCAGCCCCCTGGACAGGGGGCGTTCGGCCGGGGAGCTGTTTTTT.